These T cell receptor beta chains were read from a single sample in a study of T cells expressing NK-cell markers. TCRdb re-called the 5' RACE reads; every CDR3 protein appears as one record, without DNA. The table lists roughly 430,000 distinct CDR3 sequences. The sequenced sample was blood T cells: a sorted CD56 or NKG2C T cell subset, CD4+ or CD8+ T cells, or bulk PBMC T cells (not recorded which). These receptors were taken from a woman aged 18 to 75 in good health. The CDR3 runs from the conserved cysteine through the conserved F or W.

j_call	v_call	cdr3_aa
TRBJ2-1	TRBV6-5	CASIRGNEQFF
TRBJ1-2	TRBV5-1	CASSSTPSANYGYTF
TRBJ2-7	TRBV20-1	CSARGVSVSLSEQYF
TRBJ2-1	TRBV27	CASSTPDSTPYNEQFF
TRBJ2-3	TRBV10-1	CASSATDRGRTDTQYF
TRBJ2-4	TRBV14	CASSQVTENIQYF
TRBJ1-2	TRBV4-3	CASSQDRQGGFGWGYTF
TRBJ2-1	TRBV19	CASSAWGGSYNEQFF
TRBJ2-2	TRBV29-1	CGGQNTGELFF
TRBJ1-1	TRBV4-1	CASSPVEGGITEAFF
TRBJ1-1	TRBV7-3	CASSTRQGLAAFF
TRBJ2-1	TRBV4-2	CASSQGSGGRGANEQFF
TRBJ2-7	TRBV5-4	CASSLAGNEQYF
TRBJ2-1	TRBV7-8	CASMPFGSYNEQFF
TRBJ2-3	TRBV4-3	CASSLSWGYITDTQYF
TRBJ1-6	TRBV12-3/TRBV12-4	CASSLGGRVSHSPLHF
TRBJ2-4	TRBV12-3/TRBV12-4	CASSSRGRAIQYF
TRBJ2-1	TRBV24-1	CATSDRSSGVSYNEQFF
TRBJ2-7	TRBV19	CASSIGEDRFGSYEQYF
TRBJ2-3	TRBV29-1	CSVERGDTDTQYF
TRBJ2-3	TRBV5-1	CASGRRGGLTDTQYF
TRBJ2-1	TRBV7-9	CASSNPVTGSSYNEQFF
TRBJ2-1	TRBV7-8	CASSLYSEEQFF
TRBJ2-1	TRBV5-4	CASSPEGGKGNEQFF
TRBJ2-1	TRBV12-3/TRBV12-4	CACQGFNEQFF
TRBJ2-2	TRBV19	CASETQGPGTGELFF
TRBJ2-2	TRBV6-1	CASSPWSASTGELFF
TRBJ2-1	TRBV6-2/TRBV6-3	CASSSRGEVAGGRSYNEQFF
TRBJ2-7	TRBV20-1	CSARLFGRSYEQYF
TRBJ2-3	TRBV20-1	CSARDPGFNTDTQYF